The next 19 T cell receptor beta chains were all read from a single sample in a study of spatial heterogeneity in lung cancer. These receptors' targets are unknown. Study conclusions and caveats: Counts of expanded intratumoral alpha and beta TCRs tracked tumor mutation counts.

Time point given: sample taken at primary tumor resection. In TCRdb, the 5' RACE reads were re-called with MiXCR into one record per CDR3 protein. The data show approximately 3,000 distinct CDR3 sequences, around 47% seen once. The starting material was lung tumor tissue, obtained at surgery. Receptors originate from a male donor with early-stage non-small cell lung cancer.

In the case of this clonotype: This beta chain slipped into a library made for alpha chains as a stray read, so its size is not meaningful. The V and J genes are TRBV6-2 or TRBV6-3 and TRBJ2-1; TRBD1 matches at 11 bases. V lost 5 bases, J lost 4 bases, and 1 base stayed unmatched. CDR3 length: 14 amino acids. The germline V gene encodes CDR1 MNHEY and CDR2 SVGEGT. The CDR3 here is CASSRDRGYNEQFF. In DNA, the CDR3 is TGTGCCAGCAGTCGGGACAGGGGGTACAATGAGCAGTTCTTC.

Note on this clonotype: This beta chain is off target for a library built for alpha chains, so its abundance means little. V is TRBV28 and J is TRBJ1-5; D gene ambiguous. The V gene's germline CDR1 is MDHEN and CDR2 SYDVKM. The CDR3 covers 15 residues. Between the trimmed V and J ends, which lost 1 base and 1 base, there was a span of 8 bases. The CDR3 region has the DNA TGTGCCAGCAGTTTATTTTCCCCCAGCAATCAGCCCCAGCATTTT. It specifies CASSLFSPSNQPQHF.

Remarks on this clonotype: The size of this beta chain means little, since it is a stray read in a library made for alpha chains. V usage is TRBV20-1 and J usage is TRBJ1-2, with D tentatively TRBD1 (6 bases). Germline values: CDR1 DFQATT, CDR2 SNEGSKA (reference sequence). The CDR3 is 16 residues long. The germline V and J ends were trimmed by 6 bases and 0 bases, with 20 bases remaining between them. The CDR3 region has the DNA TGCAGTGCGCGGACTCCCCTCGGGACAACTAACTATGGCTACACCTTC. It translates to CSARTPLGTTNYGYTF.

As to this clonotype: The library was designed around alpha chains, so this beta chain is a stray read whose abundance carries little weight. The V call is TRBV29-1, the J call TRBJ2-1; D is uncertain. CDR1 SQVTM and CDR2 ANQGSEA come from the germline V gene. Deletions cut 3 bases from V and 0 bases from J, with 9 bases between. The CDR3 consists of 14 residues. As DNA, the CDR3 is TGCAGCGTTGAGTCCGTGTACTCCTACAATGAGCAGTTCTTC. Amino acid sequence: CSVESVYSYNEQFF.

Concerning this clonotype: This beta chain came through as a stray read in a library set up for alpha chains, and its size says little. V usage is TRBV4-3 and J usage is TRBJ2-2; no definite D call. Trimming cost V 0 bases and J 4 bases, with 9 bases left between them. Germline CDR1 LGHNA, CDR2 YSLEER. There are 15 residues in the CDR3. This CDR3 is CASSQETISTGELFF. The CDR3 DNA sequence: TGCGCCAGCAGCCAAGAAACCATTAGCACCGGGGAGCTGTTTTTT.

This clonotype was counted between two and nine times. Since the library was made to target alpha chains, this beta chain is a stray read and its abundance is not meaningful. The chain employs TRBV6-2 or TRBV6-3 and TRBJ2-3, with TRBD1 matching 7 bases. The CDR3 length is 16 residues. Germline V gives CDR1 MNHEY, CDR2 SVGEGT. The junction had 10 bases not matched to a gene; V was cut back by 7 bases and J by 0 bases. Written as DNA, the CDR3 is TGTGCCAGCATACAACAGGGGACGACGAGCACAGATACGCAGTATTTT. Translated, it gives CASIQQGTTSTDTQYF.

This clonotype came up once. This beta chain came through as a stray read in a library set up for alpha chains, and its size says little. The rearrangement joins TRBV9 to TRBJ1-1; D call uncertain. Germline assignment: CDR1 SGDLS and CDR2 YYNGEE. V dropped 0 bases and J dropped 1 base, with 7 bases sitting between them. The CDR3 extends over 14 amino acids. The CDR3 loop reads CASSVVRKNTEAFF. The DNA of the CDR3 is TGTGCCAGCAGCGTAGTTAGGAAGAACACTGAAGCTTTCTTT.

As to this clonotype: The library was built for alpha chains, so this beta chain is an off-target read and its size means little. The rearrangement uses TRBV7-8 and TRBJ2-1; 10 nucleotides match TRBD2. V gave up 2 bases and J gave up 9 bases; unmatched junction bases: 7. The CDR3 is made up of 15 amino acids. Germline V gene sequence: CDR1 SGHVS, CDR2 FQNEAQ. CDR3 region: CASSLLAGAISEQFF. The CDR3 nucleotides read TGTGCCAGCAGCTTACTAGCGGGAGCGATTAGTGAGCAGTTCTTC.

Worth noting for this clonotype: The library was designed around alpha chains, so this beta chain is a stray read whose abundance carries little weight. This chain joins TRBV7-8 and TRBJ2-7, with D possibly being TRBD2 (6 bases). V was cut by 1 base and J by 5 bases, with 12 bases left in between. Looked up from germline, CDR1 is SGHVS and CDR2 is FQNEAQ. CDR3 length: 14 amino acids. CDR3 coding DNA: TGTGCCAGCAGCTTAGTCGTCGGGAGTGACGAGCAGTACTTC. It encodes CASSLVVGSDEQYF.

Note on this clonotype: This beta chain is an off-target read within a library intended for alpha chains, so its frequency means little. The chain links TRBV12-3 or TRBV12-4 to TRBJ1-3; the D gene is possibly TRBD1 (6 bases). Trimming shortened V by 5 bases and J by 1 base, and 12 bases separated the two germline ends. The CDR3 has 15 amino acids. CDR3: CASSLLRGSGNTIYF. The CDR3 DNA follows: TGTGCCAGCAGTCTACTCAGGGGATCTGGAAACACCATATATTTT.

With respect to this clonotype: Found in a library prepared for alpha chains, this beta chain is an off-target read, and its abundance has little meaning. This chain connects TRBV6-5 to TRBJ2-6, with 8 positions matching TRBD1. Germline CDR1 is MNHEY and CDR2 is SVGAGI. The CDR3 contains 17 residues. The V gene end was trimmed by 6 bases and the J gene end by 3 bases; junction bases not matched to a gene: 10. DNA for the CDR3: TGTGCCAGCAGCCTTTCAGGGGGCGATTTTGGGGCCAACGTCCTGACTTTC. This codes for CASSLSGGDFGANVLTF.

This clonotype is judged medium-sized. A library made for alpha chains picked up this beta chain off target, so its size means little. The genes are TRBV6-2 or TRBV6-3 and TRBJ2-3, with D possibly TRBD2 on 6 matching bases. The germline gives CDR1 MNHEY, CDR2 SVGEGT. This CDR3 region has 15 residues. The V end was cut by 2 bases, the J end by 7 bases, with 16 bases between. The chain's CDR3 is CASSYGRGPLNTQYF. CDR3 nucleotides: TGTGCCAGCAGTTACGGGCGGGGTCCCCTAAATACGCAGTATTTT.

Remarks on this clonotype: A library made for alpha chains picked up this beta chain off target, so its size means little. The chain employs TRBV11-3 and TRBJ1-2; the D gene is possibly TRBD1 (5 bases). The CDR3 totals 13 residues. From germline, CDR1 is SGHNT and CDR2 YENEEA. Trimming removed 6 bases from V and 4 bases from J, with 12 bases in between. The CDR3 is CASRLGQGYGYTF. CDR3 nucleotide sequence: TGTGCCAGCAGACTAGGACAAGGCTATGGCTACACCTTC.

Only one count was recorded for this clonotype. For a library built for alpha chains, this beta chain is a stray read; little rests on its size. The V gene is TRBV28, the J gene TRBJ2-5; unclear D gene. The CDR3 has 12 residues. V dropped 3 bases and J dropped 1 base, with 3 bases sitting between them. The germline gives CDR1 MDHEN, CDR2 SYDVKM. The CDR3 is CASSFFQETQYF. CDR3 nucleotide sequence: TGTGCCAGCAGTTTTTTCCAAGAGACCCAGTACTTC.

Details on this clonotype: Found in a library prepared for alpha chains, this beta chain is an off-target read, and its abundance has little meaning. The rearrangement joins TRBV14 to TRBJ1-5, with D perhaps TRBD1 (5 bases). This CDR3 is 13 amino acids long. Germline V gene lookup returns CDR1 SGHDN and CDR2 FVKESK. V was trimmed by 0 bases and J by 10 bases, leaving 10 bases between them. The CDR3 region has the DNA TGTGCCAGCAGCCAAGATAGGAGGGGACCCCAGCATTTT. Protein sequence: CASSQDRRGPQHF.

Notes on this clonotype: Because the library targeted alpha chains, this beta chain is an off-target read whose size means little. This chain connects TRBV10-3 to TRBJ2-1; 14 bases line up with TRBD2. Germline loops: CDR1 ENHRY, CDR2 SYGVKD. V gave up 10 bases and J gave up 7 bases; unmatched junction bases: 6. The CDR3 sequence is 14 residues long. The CDR3 sequence is CATLGTSGSNEQFF. The CDR3 region has the DNA TGTGCCACCCTCGGGACTAGCGGGAGTAATGAGCAGTTCTTC.

As for this clonotype: This beta chain appears as a stray read in a library generated for alpha chains; its size is not informative. This chain connects TRBV4-3 to TRBJ2-7; a possible D gene is TRBD2 (5 bases). This CDR3 is built from 15 residues. Germline assignment: CDR1 LGHNA and CDR2 YSLEER. V was shortened by 0 bases and J by 4 bases, with 13 bases between the two germline ends. CDR3 in amino acids: CASSQDHGLGYEQYF. The CDR3 DNA sequence: TGCGCCAGCAGCCAAGATCACGGACTGGGGTACGAGCAGTACTTC.

This clonotype was seen more than once but under ten times. This beta chain was picked up by a library intended for alpha chains and is off target, so its count carries little meaning. The chain joins TRBV10-2 to TRBJ2-7; 8 bases fit TRBD2. This CDR3 is built from 13 residues. In germline, CDR1 is WSHSY, CDR2 SAAADI. The trim removed 9 bases at V and 5 bases at J, leaving 9 bases unmatched. CDR3 sequence reads: CASNKRGSHEQYF. CDR3 sequence (DNA): TGCGCCAGTAATAAGCGGGGGTCCCACGAGCAGTACTTC.

Remarks on this clonotype: The library was prepared for alpha chains; this beta chain is a stray read, so its frequency means little. The gene calls are TRBV12-3 or TRBV12-4 and TRBJ2-3, with unresolved D. This CDR3 spans 15 amino acids. Trimming took off 6 bases at V and 5 bases at J, with 18 bases between the two ends. The DNA of the CDR3 is TGTGCCAGCAGCCCCGCAGGCTCTAAGGGAGATACGCAGTATTTT. Protein sequence: CASSPAGSKGDTQYF.